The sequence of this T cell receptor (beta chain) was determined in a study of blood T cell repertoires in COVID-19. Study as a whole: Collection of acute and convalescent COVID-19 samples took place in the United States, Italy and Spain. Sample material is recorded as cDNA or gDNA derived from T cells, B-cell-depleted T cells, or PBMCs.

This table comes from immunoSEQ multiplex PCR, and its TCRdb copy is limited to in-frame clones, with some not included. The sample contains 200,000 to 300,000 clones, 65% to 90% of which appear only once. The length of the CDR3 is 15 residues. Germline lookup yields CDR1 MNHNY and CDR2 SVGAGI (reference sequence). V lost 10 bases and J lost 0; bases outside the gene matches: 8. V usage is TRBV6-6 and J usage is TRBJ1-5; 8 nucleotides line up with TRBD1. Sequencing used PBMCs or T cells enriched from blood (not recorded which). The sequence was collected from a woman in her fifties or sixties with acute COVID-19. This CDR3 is CATGQGRDSNQPQHF. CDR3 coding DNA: TGTGCCACTGGACAGGGTAGGGATAGCAATCAGCCCCAGCATTTT.